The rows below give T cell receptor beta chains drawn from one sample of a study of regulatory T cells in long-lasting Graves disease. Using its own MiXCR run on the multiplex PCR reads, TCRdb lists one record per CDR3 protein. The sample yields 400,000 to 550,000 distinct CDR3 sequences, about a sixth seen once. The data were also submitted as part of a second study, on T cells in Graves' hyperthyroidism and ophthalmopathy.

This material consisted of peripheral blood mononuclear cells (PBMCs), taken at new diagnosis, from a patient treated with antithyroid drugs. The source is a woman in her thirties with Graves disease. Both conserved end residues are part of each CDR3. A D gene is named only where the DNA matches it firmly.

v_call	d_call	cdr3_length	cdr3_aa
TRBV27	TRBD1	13	CASSRQGGTEAFF
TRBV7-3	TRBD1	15	CASSPNGQGTETQYF
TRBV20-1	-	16	CSARDNTAEGKGTQYF
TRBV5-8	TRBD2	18	CASSQDTSGRRGSYEQYF
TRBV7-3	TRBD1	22	CASSQTRDRGPESPFMNTEAFF
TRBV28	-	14	CASSLGGTENIQYF
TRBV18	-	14	CASSHSGQSYEQYF
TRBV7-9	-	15	CASSLGQDSNQPQHF
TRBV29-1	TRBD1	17	CSVESQDDRDRNQPQHF
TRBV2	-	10	CASSVIGAFF
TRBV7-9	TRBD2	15	CASSLVGLGEYEQYF
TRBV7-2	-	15	CASRRLVAQGETQYF
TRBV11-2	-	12	CASRHSYNEQFF
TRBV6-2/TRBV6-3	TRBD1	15	CASRPRQGGSKTQYF
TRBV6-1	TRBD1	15	CASRTTGSLAYEQYF